The 22 T cell receptor beta chains below all came from one sample that was sequenced in a study of blood T cell repertoires in COVID-19. Profiled with immunoSEQ multiplex PCR; TCRdb holds only in-frame clones, not every one. The sample shows under 350,000 clones, about 83% of them seen only once. The specimen sequenced was peripheral blood. The receptors stem from a woman aged 45-60 years who had recovered from COVID-19.

About this clone itself: This CDR3 is also generated by other DNA sequences in the sample. The rearrangement links TRBV4-3 to TRBJ2-7; 15 nucleotides line up with TRBD2. Per germline, CDR1 LGHNA and CDR2 YSLEER. The CDR3 runs 14 residues. Trimming cost V 8 bases and J 7 bases; bases outside gene matches: 6. The CDR3, as DNA: TGCGCCAGCTCACCGGGACTAGCGGGAGGTGAGCAGTACTTC. Its translation is CASSPGLAGGEQYF.

V usage is TRBV7-2 and J usage is TRBJ1-1; D perhaps matches TRBD1 (5 bases). Germline V gives CDR1 SGHTA, CDR2 FQGNSA. Trimming removed 5 bases from V and 2 bases from J, with 21 bases in between. The CDR3 is 17 residues long. The CDR3 DNA reads as TGTGCCAGCAGCCCTAGGCGAACCGGACACTTCAACACTGAAGCTTTCTTT. Its protein is CASSPRRTGHFNTEAFF.

The chain combines TRBV18 with TRBJ2-3; 8 nucleotides align to TRBD1. Per germline, CDR1 KGHSH and CDR2 LQKENI. This CDR3 has 15 amino acids. Losses at the gene ends were 3 bases for V and 5 bases for J; bases not matched to a gene: 7. The CDR3 region is CASSPSQGAGDTQYF. The CDR3 coding sequence is TGTGCCAGCTCACCTAGCCAGGGGGCTGGAGATACGCAGTATTTT.

The chain employs TRBV2 and TRBJ2-4, with D tentatively TRBD2 (6 bases). CDR3 length equals 15 residues. Germline assignment: CDR1 SNHLY and CDR2 FYNNEI. Trimming removed 5 bases from V and 0 bases from J, with 11 bases in between. CDR3 nucleotide sequence: TGTGCCAGCAGTCGGGGGTTACTAGCCAAAAACATTCAGTACTTC. Translating it yields CASSRGLLAKNIQYF.

The chain combines TRBV7-3 with TRBJ1-1, with 7 bases identical to TRBD1. This CDR3 contains 15 residues. Looked up from germline, CDR1 is SGHTA and CDR2 is FQGTGA. Losses at the gene ends were 1 base for V and 5 bases for J; bases not matched to a gene: 7. The CDR3 spells CASSLNSQGVTEAFF. The DNA of the CDR3 is TGTGCCAGCAGCTTAAATTCCCAGGGGGTGACTGAAGCTTTCTTT.

The chain recombines TRBV5-1 with TRBJ2-1, with TRBD2 identical over 13 bases. Trimming removed 0 bases from V and 7 bases from J; junction bases left unmatched: 7. CDR3 size: 17 residues. The germline V gene has CDR1 SGHRS and CDR2 YFSETQ. In DNA form, the CDR3 reads TGCGCCAGCAGCTTGGACAGGCGACTAGCGGGGGGTAATGAGCAGTTCTTC. Amino acids: CASSLDRRLAGGNEQFF.

The gene calls are TRBV5-1 and TRBJ2-7; 7 bases fit TRBD1. CDR3 length: 14 residues. Germline V gives CDR1 SGHRS, CDR2 YFSETQ. J lost 7 bases, V lost 2 bases, and 9 bases had no gene match. The CDR3 spells CASSFNTGVGEQYF. CDR3 coding DNA: TGCGCCAGCAGCTTCAATACAGGGGTAGGAGAGCAGTACTTC.

The rearrangement joins TRBV12-3 or TRBV12-4 to TRBJ1-2; D remains unclear. The CDR3 runs to 12 residues. The V end lost 4 bases, the J end lost 6 bases, and 9 bases lay between the germline ends. CDR3 amino acids: CASSSVPHGYTF. The DNA of the CDR3 is TGTGCCAGCAGTTCAGTTCCTCATGGCTACACCTTC.

CDR3 bases: TGCGCCAGCAGTTGGGACAGGGCGGGCACTGAAGCTTTCTTT. Translating gives CASSWDRAGTEAFF. The rearrangement uses TRBV5-1 and TRBJ1-1, with TRBD1 identical over 9 bases. Trimming cost V 5 bases and J 4 bases; bases outside gene matches: 6. This CDR3 comprises 14 residues. Germline values: CDR1 SGHRS, CDR2 YFSETQ.

This clone appeared a few times. The rearrangement links TRBV19 to TRBJ2-7; 10 bases map to TRBD2. CDR1 LNHDA and CDR2 SQIVND come from the germline V gene (reference sequence). The CDR3 consists of 16 residues. The J segment lost 2 bases and the V segment lost 5 bases, leaving 9 bases of the junction unmatched. As DNA, the CDR3 is TGTGCCAGTAGTGATCATCTAGCGGGAGCGACCTACGAGCAGTACTTC. This codes for CASSDHLAGATYEQYF.

This rearrangement joins TRBV28 to TRBJ2-7; a weak D match, TRBD2 (5 bases). In germline, CDR1 is MDHEN, CDR2 SYDVKM. The germline V and J ends were trimmed by 2 bases and 6 bases, with 26 bases remaining between them. The CDR3 is 18 amino acids. The CDR3 sequence is CASSLLKMGEVYPREQYF. CDR3 DNA sequence: TGTGCCAGCAGTTTACTGAAGATGGGAGAAGTCTATCCCCGCGAGCAGTACTTC.

CDR3 amino acids: CASSSRIGQGYGNTIYF. DNA of the CDR3: TGTGCCAGCAGCTCACGAATAGGACAGGGATACGGAAACACCATATATTTT. The chain joins TRBV7-9 to TRBJ1-3; 8 bases agree with TRBD1. From germline, CDR1 is SEHNR and CDR2 FQNEAQ (reference sequence). J lost 4 bases, V lost 4 bases, and 12 bases had no gene match. The CDR3 runs to 17 residues.

V and J are TRBV3-1 (or the pseudogene TRBV3-2) and TRBJ2-7; 11 nucleotides align to TRBD1. Germline V gives CDR1 LGHDT, CDR2 YNNKEL (reference sequence). Losses at the gene ends were 7 bases for V and 2 bases for J; bases not matched to a gene: 4. The CDR3 has 14 amino acids. CDR3 bases: TGTGCCAGCACCCCGGGACAGGGGGCCTACGAGCAGTACTTC. Amino acids: CASTPGQGAYEQYF.

The rearrangement uses TRBV29-1 and TRBJ2-1, with 11 bases aligning to TRBD2. This CDR3 has 16 residues. Losses at the gene ends were 2 bases for V and 4 bases for J; bases not matched to a gene: 7. CDR1 is SQVTM and CDR2 is ANQGSEA in the germline V gene. CDR3 bases: TGCAGCGTTGAACAGACTAGCGGGACGGATTACAATGAGCAGTTCTTC. Its protein product is CSVEQTSGTDYNEQFF.

The CDR3 loop reads CASRFTGRSSYEQYF. CDR3 in DNA: TGTGCCAGCAGATTCACAGGAAGATCTTCCTACGAGCAGTACTTC. This sequence joins TRBV27 and TRBJ2-7; the D gene is possibly TRBD1 (5 bases). The germline gives CDR1 MNHEY, CDR2 SMNVEV (reference sequence). V lost 6 bases to trimming and J lost 1 base, with 16 bases between them. The CDR3 contains 15 residues.

This chain links TRBV7-2 with TRBJ2-7, with 7 bases aligning to TRBD1. Losses at the gene ends were 3 bases for V and 5 bases for J; bases not matched to a gene: 4. CDR1 and CDR2 from the germline V gene are SGHTA and FQGNSA. This CDR3 has 13 amino acids. CDR3 sequence reads: CASSFLQGDEQYF. The CDR3 bases are TGTGCCAGCAGCTTTTTGCAGGGGGACGAGCAGTACTTC.

The V and J genes are TRBV20-1 and TRBJ1-1, with a tentative D call TRBD1 (5 bases). The CDR3 is made up of 10 amino acids. Germline V lookup: CDR1 DFQATT, CDR2 SNEGSKA (reference sequence). V lost 3 bases, J lost 10 bases, and 9 bases lay in between. The CDR3 reads CSASAGGAFF. Here the CDR3 DNA reads TGCAGTGCTAGTGCCGGGGGAGCTTTCTTT.

The chain combines TRBV9 with TRBJ2-2; D might be TRBD2 (6 bases). Between the trimmed V and J ends, which lost 5 bases and 0 bases, there was a span of 11 bases. Germline V lookup: CDR1 SGDLS, CDR2 YYNGEE. The CDR3 loop spans 15 amino acids. CDR3: CASRRSGANTGELFF. The CDR3 nucleotides read TGTGCCAGCAGGCGGTCGGGGGCGAACACCGGGGAGCTGTTTTTT.

The chain employs TRBV2 and TRBJ2-1; 8 positions match TRBD2. Germline CDR1 reads SNHLY; CDR2 reads FYNNEI. V lost 6 bases and J lost 6; bases outside the gene matches: 7. The CDR3 runs to 14 residues. DNA for the CDR3: TGTGCCAGCAGCCTGGGACTAGTATCCAATGAGCAGTTCTTC. It is translated as CASSLGLVSNEQFF.

The V gene is TRBV6-4, the J gene TRBJ2-3, with 10 nucleotides matching TRBD2. J gave up 4 bases and V 3 bases, and 1 base lay outside the gene matches. Germline V CDR1 and CDR2: MRHNA, SNTAGT. The CDR3 is made up of 14 amino acids. CDR3: CASSEGTSADTQYF. In DNA form, the CDR3 reads TGTGCCAGCAGTGAAGGGACTAGCGCAGATACGCAGTATTTT.

The chain couples TRBV19 to TRBJ2-3, with D perhaps matching TRBD2 (6 bases). Germline assignment: CDR1 LNHDA and CDR2 SQIVND (reference sequence). The CDR3 is 15 residues long. Trimming stripped 3 bases from V and 4 bases from J, with 14 bases between. The CDR3 is CASSIPGGVSDTQYF. As DNA, the CDR3 is TGTGCCAGTAGTATCCCCGGAGGGGTTTCAGATACGCAGTATTTT.

A remark on this clone: This specimen includes other DNA sequences encoding the same CDR3. This chain uses TRBV6-2 or TRBV6-3 with TRBJ2-7, with D perhaps TRBD1 (6 bases). The V gene's germline CDR1 is MNHEY and CDR2 SVGEGT. This CDR3 comprises 12 residues. V was clipped by 2 bases and J by 6 bases, with 8 bases between them. The CDR3 reads CASSYVGGEQYF. The CDR3 region has the DNA TGTGCCAGCAGTTACGTAGGGGGCGAGCAGTACTTC.